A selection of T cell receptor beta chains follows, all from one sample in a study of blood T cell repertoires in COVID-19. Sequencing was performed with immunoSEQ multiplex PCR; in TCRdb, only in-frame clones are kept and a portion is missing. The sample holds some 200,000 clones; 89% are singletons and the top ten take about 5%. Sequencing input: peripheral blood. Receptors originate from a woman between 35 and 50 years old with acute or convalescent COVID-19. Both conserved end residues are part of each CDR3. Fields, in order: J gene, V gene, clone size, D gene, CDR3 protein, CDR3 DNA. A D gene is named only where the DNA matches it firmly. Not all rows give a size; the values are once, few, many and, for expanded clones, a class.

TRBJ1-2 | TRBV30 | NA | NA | CAWSVGQGLGYTF | TGTGCCTGGAGTGTAGGGCAGGGGCTTGGCTACACCTTC
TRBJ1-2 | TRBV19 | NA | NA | CASSIQDSYGYTF | TGTGCCAGTAGTATCCAGGACAGCTATGGCTACACCTTC
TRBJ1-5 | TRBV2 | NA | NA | CASSGEGGDNQPQHF | TGTGCCAGCAGCGGGGAAGGAGGCGACAATCAGCCCCAGCATTTT
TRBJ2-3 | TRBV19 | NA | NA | CASSMWAPQSTDTQYF | TGTGCCAGTAGTATGTGGGCACCCCAGAGCACAGATACGCAGTATTTT
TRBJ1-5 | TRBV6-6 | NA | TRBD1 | CASSYEGAHNQPQHF | TGTGCCAGCAGTTACGAGGGGGCTCACAATCAGCCCCAGCATTTT
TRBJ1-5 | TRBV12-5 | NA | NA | CASGLVLLGVRQPQHF | TGTGCTAGTGGTTTGGTACTTCTAGGGGTAAGGCAGCCCCAGCATTTT
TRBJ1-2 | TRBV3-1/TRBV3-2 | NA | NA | CASSLDRNYGYTF | TGTGCCAGCAGCTTGGACAGAAACTATGGCTACACCTTC
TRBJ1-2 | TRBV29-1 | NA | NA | CSVEQGFSGYTF | TGCAGCGTTGAACAGGGATTCTCAGGCTACACCTTC
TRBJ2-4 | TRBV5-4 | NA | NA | CASSSYSGAKNIQYF | TGTGCCAGCAGCTCCTATAGTGGTGCCAAAAACATTCAGTACTTC
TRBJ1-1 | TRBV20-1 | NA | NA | CSAGRNTEAFF | TGCAGTGCAGGGAGGAACACTGAAGCTTTCTTT
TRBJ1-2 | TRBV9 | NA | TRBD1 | CASRGQGDMLGYTF | TGTGCCAGCCGAGGACAGGGAGACATGCTTGGCTACACCTTC
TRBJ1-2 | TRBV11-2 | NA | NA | CASSPGYGYTF | TGTGCCAGCAGCCCGGGTTATGGCTACACCTTC
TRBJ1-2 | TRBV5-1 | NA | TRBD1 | CASSSRTGTGYGYTF | TGCGCCAGCAGCTCAAGAACCGGGACAGGGTATGGCTACACCTTC
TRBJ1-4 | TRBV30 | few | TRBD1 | CAWSSGTGGGSRLSEKLFF | TGTGCCTGGAGTTCTGGAACAGGGGGCGGTTCCCGTCTAAGTGAAAAACTGTTTTTT
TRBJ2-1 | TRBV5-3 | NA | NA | CARSFPEAGTNRVRAYNEQFF | TGTGCCAGAAGCTTCCCGGAGGCGGGCACCAACAGGGTCAGAGCCTACAATGAGCAGTTCTTC
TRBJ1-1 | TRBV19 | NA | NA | CASSIGGGRAGTEAFF | TGTGCCAGTAGTATAGGGGGGGGCAGAGCAGGCACTGAAGCTTTCTTT
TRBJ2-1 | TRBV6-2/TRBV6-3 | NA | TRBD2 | CASSSLAGGFSEQFF | TGTGCCAGCAGCAGTCTAGCGGGGGGATTCAGTGAGCAGTTCTTC
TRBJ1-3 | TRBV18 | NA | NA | CASSLQDRGNTIYF | TGTGCCAGCTCACTACAGGATCGGGGAAACACCATATATTTT
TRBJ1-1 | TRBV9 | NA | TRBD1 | CASSQDRARTEAFF | TGTGCCAGCAGCCAAGACAGGGCTAGGACTGAAGCTTTCTTT
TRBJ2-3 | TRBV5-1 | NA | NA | CANSSRSGTDTQYF | TGCGCCAACAGCTCCCGCAGCGGCACAGATACGCAGTATTTT
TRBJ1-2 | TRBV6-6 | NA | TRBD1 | CASSYRPGTGNYGYTF | TGTGCCAGCAGTTACCGTCCCGGGACAGGGAACTATGGCTACACCTTC
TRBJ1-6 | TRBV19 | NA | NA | CASSLRPTPGDSPLHF | TGTGCCAGTAGTTTGCGTCCCACCCCTGGAGATTCACCCCTCCACTTT
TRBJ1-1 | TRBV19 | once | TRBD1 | CASRGQGFTEAFF | TGTGCCAGTAGGGGACAGGGGTTCACTGAAGCTTTCTTT
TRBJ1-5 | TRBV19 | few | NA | CAAQFDRLSNQPQHF | TGTGCCGCTCAATTCGACAGGCTGAGCAATCAGCCCCAGCATTTT
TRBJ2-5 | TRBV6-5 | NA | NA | CASSSAGQQETQYF | TGTGCCAGCAGTTCGGCAGGACAACAAGAGACCCAGTACTTC
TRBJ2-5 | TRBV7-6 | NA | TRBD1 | CASSLATGVGETQYF | TGTGCCAGCAGCTTAGCAACAGGGGTGGGGGAGACCCAGTACTTC
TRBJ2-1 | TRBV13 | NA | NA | CASSSWAATSYNEQFF | TGTGCCAGCAGCTCCTGGGCCGCAACGAGCTACAATGAGCAGTTCTTC
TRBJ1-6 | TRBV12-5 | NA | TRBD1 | CASGAGTGRLGALHF | TGTGCTAGTGGGGCCGGGACAGGTCGACTCGGGGCCCTCCACTTT
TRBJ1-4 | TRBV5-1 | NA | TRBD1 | CASSLLQGATNEKLFF | TGCGCCAGCAGCTTACTACAGGGGGCAACTAATGAAAAACTGTTTTTT
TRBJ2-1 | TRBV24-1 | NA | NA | CATSEASPKGGRGIYNEQFF | TGTGCCACCAGTGAAGCATCCCCAAAGGGTGGGCGGGGAATTTACAATGAGCAGTTCTTC
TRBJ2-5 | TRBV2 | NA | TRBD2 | CASRTSGGAWETQYF | TGTGCCAGCAGGACTAGCGGGGGGGCCTGGGAGACCCAGTACTTC
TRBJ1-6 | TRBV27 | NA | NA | CASSATLAGNSPLHF | TGTGCCAGCAGCGCTACCCTCGCGGGAAATTCACCCCTCCACTTT
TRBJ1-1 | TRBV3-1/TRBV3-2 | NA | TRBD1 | CASSHGGGWNTEAFF | TGTGCCAGCAGCCATGGAGGGGGCTGGAACACTGAAGCTTTCTTT
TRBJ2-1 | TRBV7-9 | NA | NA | CASSLAEVYNEQFF | TGTGCCAGCAGCTTAGCGGAGGTCTACAATGAGCAGTTCTTC
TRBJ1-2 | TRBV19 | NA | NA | CASSMTTREANYGYTF | TGTGCCAGTAGTATGACAACCCGAGAAGCTAACTATGGCTACACCTTC
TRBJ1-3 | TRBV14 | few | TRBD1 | CASSQDPPGQRFSGNTIYF | TGTGCCAGCAGCCAAGATCCCCCGGGACAGAGATTCTCTGGAAACACCATATATTTT
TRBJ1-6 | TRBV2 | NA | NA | CASRMTRAQGSPLHF | TGTGCCAGCAGGATGACCCGGGCCCAGGGCTCACCCCTCCACTTT
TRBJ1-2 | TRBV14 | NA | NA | CASSQFESDTYGYTF | TGTGCCAGCAGCCAGTTTGAAAGTGACACCTATGGCTACACCTTC
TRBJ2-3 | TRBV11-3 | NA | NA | CASSLGLSTTDTQYF | TGTGCCAGCAGCTTAGGTCTATCTACCACAGATACGCAGTATTTT
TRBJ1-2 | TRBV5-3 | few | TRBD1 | CARSSRQGNYGYTF | TGTGCCAGAAGCAGCCGACAGGGTAACTATGGCTACACCTTC
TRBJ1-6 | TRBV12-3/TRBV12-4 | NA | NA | CASSLWPSPLHF | TGTGCCAGCAGTTTATGGCCTTCACCCCTCCACTTT
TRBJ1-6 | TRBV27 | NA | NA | CASSLWSGGSSTLHF | TGTGCCAGCAGTTTATGGTCGGGAGGGTCATCGACCCTCCACTTT
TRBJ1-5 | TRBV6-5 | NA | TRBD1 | CASREGTGGQPQHF | TGTGCCAGCAGGGAGGGGACAGGGGGTCAGCCCCAGCATTTT
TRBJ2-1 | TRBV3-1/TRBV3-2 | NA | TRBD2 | CASSPRAGGSYNEQFF | TGTGCCAGCAGCCCCCGAGCGGGGGGATCCTACAATGAGCAGTTCTTC
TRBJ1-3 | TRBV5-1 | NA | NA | CASSLGTGGSGNTIYF | TGCGCCAGCAGCTTGGGGACTGGGGGGTCCGGAAACACCATATATTTT
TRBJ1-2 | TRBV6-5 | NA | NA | CASSPSGEGTYGYTF | TGTGCCAGCAGTCCGTCCGGGGAAGGTACCTATGGCTACACCTTC
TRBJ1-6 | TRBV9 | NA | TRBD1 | CASSAPQGVLNSPLHF | TGTGCCAGCAGCGCGCCACAGGGGGTGCTTAATTCACCCCTCCACTTT
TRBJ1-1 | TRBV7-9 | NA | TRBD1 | CASSSGQGALAEAFF | TGTGCCAGCAGCTCAGGACAGGGGGCCTTGGCTGAAGCTTTCTTT
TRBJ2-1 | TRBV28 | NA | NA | CASTRGDLGRNEQFF | TGTGCCAGCACCCGCGGGGACTTGGGACGGAATGAGCAGTTCTTC
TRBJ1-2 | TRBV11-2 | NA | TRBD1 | CASSRRTGAGYTF | TGTGCCAGCAGTCGAAGGACAGGGGCGGGCTACACCTTC
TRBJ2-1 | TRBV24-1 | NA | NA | CATSDLGGGEQFF | TGTGCCACCAGTGATTTGGGAGGAGGTGAGCAGTTCTTC
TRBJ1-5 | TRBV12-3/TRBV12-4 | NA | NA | CASSEQGQPQHF | TGTGCCAGCAGTGAACAGGGACAGCCCCAGCATTTT
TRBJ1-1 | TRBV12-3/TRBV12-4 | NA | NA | CASSFQGGTEAFF | TGTGCCAGCAGTTTTCAGGGTGGAACTGAAGCTTTCTTT
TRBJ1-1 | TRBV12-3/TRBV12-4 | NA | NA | CASGRGSEAFF | TGTGCCAGCGGGCGGGGCTCTGAAGCTTTCTTT